These 10 T cell receptor beta chains share one sample of origin, sequenced in a study of T-cell memory formation after mild COVID-19 (dated by TCRdb to about 2021). Libraries came from 5' RACE. The reads were generated on an Illumina NovaSeq 6000. TCRdb handled the public reads itself, with Q25 trimming in fastp and clone calling in MiXCR, and kept productive beta chains. Entries are consolidated by CDR3 protein sequence, retaining the most common genes and DNA. This sample has about 250,000 distinct CDR3 sequences in its table, and less than 20% of those were observed once. The ten largest clones take up approximately 2.1% of the sample. The specimen was PBMCs or a T cell subset sorted from them (not recorded which). The receptor source for this set is an adult woman who had mild COVID-19 (a few samples of this study predate the infection). The sample titles of this study are shuffled in the database, so cell type and time point are left out; the donor was told from shared clones.

The chain recombines TRBV30 with TRBJ1-5, with D hard to call. CDR1 and CDR2 from the germline V gene are GTSNPN and SVGIG (reference sequence). The CDR3 is 14 amino acids. The V gene lost 1 base and the J gene lost 1 base, with 8 bases spanning the gap. The CDR3 is CAWSGGLSNQPQHF. As DNA, the CDR3 is TGTGCCTGGAGTGGGGGTCTAAGCAATCAGCCCCAGCATTTT.

This chain connects TRBV27 to TRBJ1-2, with D possibly matching TRBD1 (5 bases). The V end lost 1 base, the J end lost 6 bases, and 18 bases lay between the germline ends. The CDR3 runs 16 residues. Per germline, CDR1 MNHEY and CDR2 SMNVEV (reference sequence). CDR3 DNA: TGTGCCAGCAGTTTATGGGCTCGGGGCGAAATCCATGGCTACACCTTC. Its translation: CASSLWARGEIHGYTF.

The V and J genes are TRBV20-1 and TRBJ1-6, with a weak D call TRBD1 (5 bases). This CDR3 comprises 15 residues. Trimming pared 6 bases from V and 0 bases from J, leaving 12 bases between. Germline CDR1 reads DFQATT; CDR2 reads SNEGSKA (reference sequence). The CDR3 nucleotides read TGCAGTGCCGCCTATAGGGGCTCCTATAATTCACCCCTCCACTTT. This translates into CSAAYRGSYNSPLHF.

This clonotype appeared a few times. This rearrangement joins TRBV29-1 to TRBJ2-3; 8 nucleotides line up with TRBD2. With V trimmed by 5 bases and J by 3 bases, 4 bases remained unmatched. Germline V CDR1 and CDR2: SQVTM, ANQGSEA. CDR3 length: 13 amino acids. CDR3 loop: CSVSGRMTDTQYF. The DNA of the CDR3 is TGCAGCGTTAGCGGGAGAATGACAGATACGCAGTATTTT.

At least ten counts were recorded for this clonotype. The chain carries TRBV5-1 and TRBJ2-1, with 9 bases identical to TRBD2. The CDR3 sequence is 14 residues long. V shed 6 bases, J shed 0 bases, and the junction held 1 base outside the gene matches. CDR1 is SGHRS and CDR2 is YFSETQ in the germline V gene. The CDR3 spells CASNSGSSYNEQFF. In DNA, the CDR3 is TGCGCCAGCAATAGCGGGAGCTCCTACAATGAGCAGTTCTTC.

This clonotype was picked up a small number of times. The rearrangement joins TRBV4-2 to TRBJ2-7; TRBD1 matches 7 bases. CDR1 is LGHNA and CDR2 is YNFKEQ in the germline V gene. V lost 3 bases, J lost 5 bases, and 4 bases stayed unmatched. This CDR3 is built from 13 residues. The CDR3 sequence: CASSQTGLNEQYF. The CDR3 DNA follows: TGTGCCAGCAGCCAGACAGGGCTCAACGAGCAGTACTTC.

The chain links TRBV6-7 to TRBJ2-2; D may be TRBD1 (5 bases). TRBV6-7 is classed as an ORF, of uncertain function. This CDR3 has 13 residues. Between the trimmed V and J ends, which lost 6 bases and 4 bases, there was a span of 9 bases. This CDR3 is CASRQESTGELFF. The CDR3 region has the DNA TGTGCCAGCAGACAGGAGTCCACCGGGGAGCTGTTTTTT.

This clonotype was detected a few times. The genes are TRBV5-4 and TRBJ2-5; a possible D gene is TRBD1 (6 bases). Trimming pared 5 bases from V and 5 bases from J, leaving 13 bases between. The V gene's germline CDR1 is SGHNT and CDR2 YYREEE (reference sequence). The CDR3 covers 13 residues. The DNA of the CDR3 is TGTGCCAGCAGGTTTAACAGGGAGGAGACCCAGTACTTC. Translating gives CASRFNREETQYF.

This clonotype was seen at least ten times. The rearrangement joins TRBV5-1 to TRBJ2-1; 7 bases align to TRBD1. Germline CDR1 SGHRS, CDR2 YFSETQ. V trimming: 5 bases; J trimming: 1 base; junction bases outside the gene matches: 6. The CDR3 is 15 amino acids. The DNA of the CDR3 is TGCGCCAGCAGTTTGTCAGGGGGTTCCTACAATGAGCAGTTCTTC. Protein product: CASSLSGGSYNEQFF.

This clonotype has a handful of counts. V is TRBV20-1 and J is TRBJ1-5; no clear D gene. Looked up from germline, CDR1 is DFQATT and CDR2 is SNEGSKA (reference sequence). The CDR3 contains 12 residues. V was trimmed by 0 bases and J by 6 bases, leaving 6 bases between them. CDR3 sequence: CSAREALQPQHF. CDR3 nucleotide sequence: TGCAGTGCTAGAGAGGCTCTTCAGCCCCAGCATTTT.